This record covers a single TCR beta chain. The junction does not match germline at one end; this may be a read error. This CDR3 contains 17 residues. Germline-derived CDR1 and CDR2 are SQVTM and ANQGSEA. TCRdb's table, derived via immunoSEQ multiplex PCR, lists solely in-frame clones and lacks some. The table lists tens of thousands of clones, 80% to 90% of them singletons. The data were obtained in a study of OX40 agonist ivuxolimab in advanced cancers. The TCR originated in an adult with an advanced solid tumor such as melanoma, head and neck, liver or kidney cancer. This rearrangement joins TRBV29-1 to TRBJ1-3; 7 positions match TRBD1. The sample here was CD4+ or CD8+ T cells sorted from blood, taken in a trial of the OX40 agonist ivuxolimab. The CDR3 nucleotides read TGCAGCGTTGAAGATCTGGTAGCAGGGGGGTCTGGAAACGCCATATATTTT. It translates to CSVEDLVAGGSGNAIYF.